Sequencing of this T cell receptor (beta chain) was carried out in a study of T cell clones after liver transplantation. Germline assignment: CDR1 LNHDA and CDR2 SQIVND (reference sequence). This CDR3 spans 18 amino acids. The V segment lost 4 bases and the J segment 0 bases; nucleotides outside the gene matches: 15. Produced via immunoSEQ multiplex PCR; TCRdb's table is partial and in-frame only. Altogether 70,000 to 80,000 clones are present, roughly 90% being singletons, with the ten largest covering approximately 2.4%. The chain uses TRBV19 and TRBJ2-7; 7 bases are shared with TRBD2. The clonotype was recovered from a human donor who received a liver transplant. This material consisted of CD4+ T cells from blood, taken before liver transplant. DNA of the CDR3: TGTGCCAGTAGTACGGGACGGATGGGACTACCGAGCTCCTACGAGCAGTACTTC. Protein product: CASSTGRMGLPSSYEQYF.